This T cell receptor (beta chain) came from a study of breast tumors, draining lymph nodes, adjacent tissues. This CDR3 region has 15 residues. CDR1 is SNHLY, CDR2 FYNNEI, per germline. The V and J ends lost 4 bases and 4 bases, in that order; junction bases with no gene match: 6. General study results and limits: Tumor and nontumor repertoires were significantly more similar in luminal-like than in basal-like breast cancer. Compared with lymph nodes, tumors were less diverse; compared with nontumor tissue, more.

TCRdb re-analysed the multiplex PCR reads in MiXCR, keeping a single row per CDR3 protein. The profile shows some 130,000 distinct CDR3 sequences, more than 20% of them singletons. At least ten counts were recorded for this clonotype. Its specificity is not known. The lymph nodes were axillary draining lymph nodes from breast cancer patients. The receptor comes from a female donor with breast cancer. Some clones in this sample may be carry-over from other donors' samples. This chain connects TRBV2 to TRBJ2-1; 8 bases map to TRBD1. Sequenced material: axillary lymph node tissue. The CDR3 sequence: CASSGDRGVYNEQFF. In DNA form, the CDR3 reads TGTGCCAGCAGTGGAGACAGGGGAGTGTACAATGAGCAGTTCTTC.